This TCR beta chain stems from a study of Tregs in tolerant kidney transplant recipients. Findings and caveats of the study: The small number of patients limits these findings pending further validation.

Data came from immunoSEQ multiplex PCR; TCRdb stores just in-frame clones and leaves some out. The data show approximately 99,000 clones, 85% to 90% seen once. Comment on this clone: Its antigen is undetermined.

The CDR3 loop spans 14 amino acids. V was clipped by 1 base and J by 3 bases, with 10 bases between them. The germline gives CDR1 MGHRA, CDR2 YSYEKL. The J gene is TRBJ2-7, the V gene TRBV4-1; D is unresolved. Sequencing was performed on CD4+ T cells from blood, taken before the transplant. This receptor was identified in a human donor who received a combined kidney and bone marrow transplant. CDR3 region: CASSQGIQNYEQYF. CDR3 bases: TGCGCCAGCAGCCAAGGGATACAGAACTACGAGCAGTACTTC.